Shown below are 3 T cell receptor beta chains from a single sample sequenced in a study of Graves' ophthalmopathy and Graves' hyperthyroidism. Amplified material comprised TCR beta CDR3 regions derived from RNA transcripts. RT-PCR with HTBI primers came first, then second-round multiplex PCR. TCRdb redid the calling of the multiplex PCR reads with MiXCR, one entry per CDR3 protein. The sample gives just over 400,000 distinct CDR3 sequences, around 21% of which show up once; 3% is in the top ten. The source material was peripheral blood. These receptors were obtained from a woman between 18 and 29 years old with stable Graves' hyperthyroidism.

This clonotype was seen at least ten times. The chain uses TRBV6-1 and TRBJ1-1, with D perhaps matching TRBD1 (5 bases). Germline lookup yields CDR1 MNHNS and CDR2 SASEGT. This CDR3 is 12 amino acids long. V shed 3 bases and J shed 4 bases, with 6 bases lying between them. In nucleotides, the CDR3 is TGTGCCAGCAGTGACAGGGTCACTGAAGCTTTCTTT. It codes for CASSDRVTEAFF.

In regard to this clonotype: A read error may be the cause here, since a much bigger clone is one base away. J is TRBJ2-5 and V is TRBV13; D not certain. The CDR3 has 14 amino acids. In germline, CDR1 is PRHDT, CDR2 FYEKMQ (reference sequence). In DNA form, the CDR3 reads TGTGCCAGCAGCTTTGGGCGAACCGAAGAGACCAAGTACTTC. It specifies CASSFGRTEETKYF.

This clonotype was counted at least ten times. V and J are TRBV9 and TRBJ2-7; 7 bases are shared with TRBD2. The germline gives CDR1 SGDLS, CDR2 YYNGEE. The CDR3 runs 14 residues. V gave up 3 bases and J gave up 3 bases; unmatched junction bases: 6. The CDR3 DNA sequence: TGTGCCAGCAGCGCACCCGGGAGGATCTACGAGCAGTACTTC. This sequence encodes CASSAPGRIYEQYF.